This TCR beta chain was found in a study of blood T cell repertoires in COVID-19. Turning to the study itself: Donors in the United States, Italy and Spain gave samples during acute or convalescent COVID-19. PBMCs, B-cell-depleted T cells, or T cells provided the cDNA or gDNA that made up the material.

The table came from immunoSEQ multiplex PCR; TCRdb's copy has only in-frame clones and leaves some out. The data contain 310,000 or so clones, around 83% of them singletons. V dropped 7 bases and J dropped 4; count of bases not matched to a gene: 16. The CDR3 loop spans 16 amino acids. CDR1 and CDR2 from the germline V gene are SQVTM and ANQGSEA. The specimen was peripheral blood. The chain combines TRBV29-1 with TRBJ2-1; 7 bases agree with TRBD1. The sequence was collected from a woman between 50 and 59 years old with acute or convalescent COVID-19. The CDR3 loop reads CSAPKYPGQQYNEQFF. As DNA, the CDR3 is TGCAGCGCCCCAAAGTACCCGGGACAGCAATACAATGAGCAGTTCTTC.